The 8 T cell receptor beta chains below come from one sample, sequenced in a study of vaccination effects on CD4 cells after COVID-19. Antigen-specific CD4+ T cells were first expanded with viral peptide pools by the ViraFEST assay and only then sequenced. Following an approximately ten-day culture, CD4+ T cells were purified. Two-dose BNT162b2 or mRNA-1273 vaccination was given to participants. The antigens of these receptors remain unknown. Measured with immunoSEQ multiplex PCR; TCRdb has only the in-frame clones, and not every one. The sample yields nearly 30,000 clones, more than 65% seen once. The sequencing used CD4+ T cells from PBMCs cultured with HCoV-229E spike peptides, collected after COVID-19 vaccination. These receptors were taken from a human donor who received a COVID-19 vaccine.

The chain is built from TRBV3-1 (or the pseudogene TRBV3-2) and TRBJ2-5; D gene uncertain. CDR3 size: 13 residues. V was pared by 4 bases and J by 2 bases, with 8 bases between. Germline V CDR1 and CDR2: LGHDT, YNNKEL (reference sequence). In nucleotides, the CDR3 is TGTGCCAGCAGCCGCGACGGACAAGAGACCCAGTACTTC. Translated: CASSRDGQETQYF.

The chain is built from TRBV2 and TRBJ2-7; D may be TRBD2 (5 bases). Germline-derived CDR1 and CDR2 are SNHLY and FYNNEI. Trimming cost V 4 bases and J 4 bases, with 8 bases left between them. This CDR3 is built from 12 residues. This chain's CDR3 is CASSVLAYEQYF. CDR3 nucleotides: TGTGCCAGCAGTGTTTTAGCGTACGAGCAGTACTTC. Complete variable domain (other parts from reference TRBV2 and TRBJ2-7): EPEVTQTPSHQVTQMGQEVILRCVPISNHLYFYWYRQILGQKVEFLVSFYNNEISEKSEIFDDQFSVERPDGSNFTLKIRSTKLEDSAMYFCASSVLAYEQYFGPGTRLTVT.

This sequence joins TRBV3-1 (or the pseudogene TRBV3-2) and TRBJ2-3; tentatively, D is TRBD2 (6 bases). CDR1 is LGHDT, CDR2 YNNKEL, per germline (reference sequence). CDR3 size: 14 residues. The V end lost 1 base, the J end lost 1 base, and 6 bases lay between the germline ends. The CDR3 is CASSQGGGTDTQYF. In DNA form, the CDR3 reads TGTGCCAGCAGCCAAGGCGGGGGCACAGATACGCAGTATTTT.

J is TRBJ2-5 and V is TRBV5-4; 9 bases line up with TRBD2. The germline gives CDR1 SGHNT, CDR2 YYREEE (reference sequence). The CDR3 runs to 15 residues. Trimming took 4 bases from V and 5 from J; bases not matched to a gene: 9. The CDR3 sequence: CASSILGGGVETQYF. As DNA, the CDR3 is TGTGCCAGCAGCATCCTGGGCGGGGGGGTGGAGACCCAGTACTTC.

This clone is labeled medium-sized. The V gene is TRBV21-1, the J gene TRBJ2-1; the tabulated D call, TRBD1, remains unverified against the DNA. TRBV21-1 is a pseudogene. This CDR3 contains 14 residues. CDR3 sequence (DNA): TGTGCCAACCCGGGACAGGGGAGTTGCAATGAGCAGTTCTTC. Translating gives CANPGQGSCNEQFF.

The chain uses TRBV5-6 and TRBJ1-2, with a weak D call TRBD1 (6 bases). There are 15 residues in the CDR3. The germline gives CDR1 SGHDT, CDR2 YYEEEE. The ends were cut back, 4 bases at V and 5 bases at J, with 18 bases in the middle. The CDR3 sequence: CASSPPGAAGYGYTF. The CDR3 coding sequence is TGTGCCAGCAGCCCCCCAGGGGCCGCAGGGTATGGCTACACCTTC.

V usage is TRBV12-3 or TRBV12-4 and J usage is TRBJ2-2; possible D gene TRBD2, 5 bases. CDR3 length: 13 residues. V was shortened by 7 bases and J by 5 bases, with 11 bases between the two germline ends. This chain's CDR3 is CASTKLVTGELFF. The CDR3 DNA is TGTGCCAGCACCAAACTAGTAACCGGGGAGCTGTTTTTT.

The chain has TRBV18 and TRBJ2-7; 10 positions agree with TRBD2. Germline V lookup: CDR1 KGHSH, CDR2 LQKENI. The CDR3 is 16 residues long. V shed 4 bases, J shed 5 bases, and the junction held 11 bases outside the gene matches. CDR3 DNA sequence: TGTGCCAGCTCACTCAGCGGACTAGCGGCAGGAAACGAGCAGTACTTC. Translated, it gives CASSLSGLAAGNEQYF.